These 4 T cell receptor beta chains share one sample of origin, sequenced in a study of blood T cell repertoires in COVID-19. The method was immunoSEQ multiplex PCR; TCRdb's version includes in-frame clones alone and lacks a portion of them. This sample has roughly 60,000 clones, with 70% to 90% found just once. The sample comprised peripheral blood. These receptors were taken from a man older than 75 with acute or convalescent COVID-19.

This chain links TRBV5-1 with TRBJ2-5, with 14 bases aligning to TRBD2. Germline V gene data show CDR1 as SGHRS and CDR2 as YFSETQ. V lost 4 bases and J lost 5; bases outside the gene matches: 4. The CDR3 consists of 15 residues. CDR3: CASSLGLAGVETQYF. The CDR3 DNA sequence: TGCGCCAGCAGCCTGGGACTAGCGGGGGTCGAGACCCAGTACTTC. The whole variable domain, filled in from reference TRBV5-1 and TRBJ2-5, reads KAGVTQTPRYLIKTRGQQVTLSCSPISGHRSVSWYQQTPGQGLQFLFEYFSETQRNKGNFPGRFSGRQFSNSRSEMNVSTLELGDSALYLCASSLGLAGVETQYFGPGTRLLVL.

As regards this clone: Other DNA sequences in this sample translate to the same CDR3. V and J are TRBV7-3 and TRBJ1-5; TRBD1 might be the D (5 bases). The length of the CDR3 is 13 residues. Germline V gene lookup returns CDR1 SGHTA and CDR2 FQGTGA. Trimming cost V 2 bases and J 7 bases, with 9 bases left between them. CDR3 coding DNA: TGTGCCAGCAGCTTAGGGGCAAACCAGCCCCAGCATTTT. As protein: CASSLGANQPQHF. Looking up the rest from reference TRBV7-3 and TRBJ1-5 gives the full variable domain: GAGVSQTPSNKVTEKGKYVELRCDPISGHTALYWYRQSLGQGPEFLIYFQGTGAADDSGLPNDRFFAVRPEGSVSTLKIQRTERGDSAVYLCASSLGANQPQHFGDGTRLSIL.

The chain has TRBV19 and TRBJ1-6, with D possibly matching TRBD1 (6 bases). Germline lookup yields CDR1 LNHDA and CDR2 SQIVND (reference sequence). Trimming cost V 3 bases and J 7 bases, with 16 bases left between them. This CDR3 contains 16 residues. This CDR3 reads CASSIVFGQGNSPLHF. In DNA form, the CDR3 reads TGTGCCAGTAGTATCGTTTTTGGTCAGGGGAATTCACCCCTCCACTTT.

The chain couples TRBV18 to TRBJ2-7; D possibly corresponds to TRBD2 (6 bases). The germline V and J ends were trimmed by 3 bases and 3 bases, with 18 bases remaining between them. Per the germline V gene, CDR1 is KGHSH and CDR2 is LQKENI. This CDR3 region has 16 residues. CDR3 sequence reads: CASSPGSSRNGYEQYF. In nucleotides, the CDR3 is TGTGCCAGCTCACCCGGGAGTTCCCGAAATGGCTACGAGCAGTACTTC.